Below, 29 T cell receptor beta chains from the same sample are listed, as sequenced in a study of shared clonotypes between healthy human individuals. Profiled with immunoSEQ multiplex PCR; TCRdb holds only in-frame clones, not every one. The table shows approximately 1.5 million clones, with about 98.5% occurring only once. Sequencing used naive CD4+ T cells sorted from blood. This sample's subset: CD45RA+ positively selected. These receptors were obtained from a man younger than 40 in good health.

The genes are TRBV6-5 and TRBJ2-7; unclear D gene. The CDR3 is 13 amino acids. The V end was cut by 4 bases, the J end by 3 bases, with 10 bases between. From germline, CDR1 is MNHEY and CDR2 SVGAGI. The CDR3 is CASSLGILYEQYF. In nucleotides, the CDR3 is TGTGCCAGCAGTTTAGGGATTCTCTACGAGCAGTACTTC.

With respect to this clone: The sample carries other DNA sequences with the same CDR3. This rearrangement joins TRBV5-4 to TRBJ2-5, with 7 bases identical to TRBD2. The length of the CDR3 is 14 residues. Germline lookup yields CDR1 SGHNT and CDR2 YYREEE (reference sequence). V shed 0 bases and J 1 base; nucleotides not matched to a gene: 0. As DNA, the CDR3 is TGTGCCAGCAGCTTGGGACTAGCCCAAGAGACCCAGTACTTC. This encodes CASSLGLAQETQYF.

The chain is built from TRBV29-1 and TRBJ2-3; D remains ambiguous. CDR1 SQVTM and CDR2 ANQGSEA come from the germline V gene. V gave up 0 bases and J gave up 3 bases, with 10 bases separating them. The CDR3 has 14 amino acids. This CDR3 reads CSVEERRRTDTQYF. CDR3 DNA sequence: TGCAGCGTTGAAGAACGGAGAAGGACAGATACGCAGTATTTT.

This chain links TRBV27 with TRBJ2-1, with TRBD1 matching 8 bases. The CDR3 is 12 residues long. V dropped 6 bases and J dropped 9; count of bases not matched to a gene: 4. Germline CDR1 and CDR2: MNHEY and SMNVEV (reference sequence). The CDR3 is CASSGQGSEQFF. The CDR3 DNA is TGTGCCAGCAGCGGACAGGGTAGTGAGCAGTTCTTC.

The chain joins TRBV5-1 to TRBJ2-7, with D perhaps matching TRBD2 (5 bases). The V gene lost 4 bases and the J gene lost 0 bases, with 11 bases spanning the gap. This CDR3 contains 14 residues. The germline V gene has CDR1 SGHRS and CDR2 YFSETQ. Written as DNA, the CDR3 is TGCGCCAGCAGCCGGGATCCCGACTCCTACGAGCAGTACTTC. Translation: CASSRDPDSYEQYF.

This chain uses TRBV5-4 with TRBJ2-1, with D unclear. Trimming cost V 0 bases and J 9 bases, with 10 bases left between them. This CDR3 region has 13 residues. CDR1 is SGHNT, CDR2 YYREEE, per germline (reference sequence). CDR3: CASSLALVGEQFF. Here the CDR3 DNA reads TGTGCCAGCAGCTTGGCCTTGGTGGGTGAGCAGTTCTTC.

The V call is TRBV9, the J call TRBJ2-1; 8 nucleotides line up with TRBD1. The J segment lost 7 bases and the V segment lost 3 bases, leaving 12 bases of the junction unmatched. The germline V gene encodes CDR1 SGDLS and CDR2 YYNGEE. The length of the CDR3 is 16 residues. CDR3 in amino acids: CASSGLPTGVRNEQFF. The CDR3 DNA is TGTGCCAGCAGCGGACTACCGACAGGGGTGCGGAATGAGCAGTTCTTC.

This rearrangement joins TRBV9 to TRBJ2-1; 8 bases line up with TRBD2. This CDR3 is built from 16 residues. Trimming at V came to 6 bases and at J to 6 bases, leaving 14 bases not matched to a gene. The germline V gene has CDR1 SGDLS and CDR2 YYNGEE. CDR3 amino acids: CASTAPGGRFLNEQFF. The CDR3 bases are TGTGCCAGCACCGCCCCCGGCGGGAGGTTTCTCAATGAGCAGTTCTTC.

This chain links TRBV9 with TRBJ2-6; the D is unclear. The V and J ends lost 2 bases and 2 bases respectively, with 5 bases between them. This CDR3 comprises 14 residues. Looked up from germline, CDR1 is SGDLS and CDR2 is YYNGEE. CDR3: CASSVSTGANVLTF. The DNA of the CDR3 is TGTGCCAGCAGCGTTTCTACTGGGGCCAACGTCCTGACTTTC.

The V gene is TRBV5-1, the J gene TRBJ1-5; 10 bases map to TRBD1. The CDR3 has 15 amino acids. In germline, CDR1 is SGHRS, CDR2 YFSETQ. Trimming at V came to 4 bases and at J to 5 bases, leaving 6 bases not matched to a gene. As DNA, the CDR3 is TGCGCCAGCAGCCGCTCCGGGACAGGGGATCAGCCCCAGCATTTT. Its protein is CASSRSGTGDQPQHF.

Turning to this clone: Other DNA sequences within the sample encode an identical CDR3. The chain recombines TRBV18 with TRBJ1-1; D is ambiguous. V shed 2 bases and J shed 4 bases, with 5 bases lying between them. This CDR3 region has 12 residues. Germline CDR1 KGHSH, CDR2 LQKENI. CDR3 protein: CASSPISTEAFF. The CDR3, as DNA: TGTGCCAGCTCACCAATTAGCACTGAAGCTTTCTTT.

CDR3 in DNA: TGTGCCAGCAGCGTAGCTGACCCGGGGGCAGGGACAGATACGCAGTATTTT. Amino acids: CASSVADPGAGTDTQYF. The chain uses TRBV9 and TRBJ2-3; D is perhaps TRBD1 or TRBD2 (6 bases each). CDR1 is SGDLS and CDR2 is YYNGEE in the germline V gene. The CDR3 runs 17 residues. Trimming took 0 bases from V and 3 from J, leaving 17 bases between them.

This chain links TRBV6-1 with TRBJ2-1; D may match TRBD1 or TRBD2 (5 bases each). V shed 7 bases and J shed 5 bases, with 15 bases lying between them. This CDR3 spans 14 amino acids. CDR1 is MNHNS, CDR2 SASEGT, per germline. This CDR3 is CASKRDPWDNEQFF. Written as DNA, the CDR3 is TGTGCCAGCAAACGGGACCCGTGGGACAATGAGCAGTTCTTC.

This sequence joins TRBV4-1 and TRBJ2-5, with 7 bases identical to TRBD2. The length of the CDR3 is 16 residues. Looked up from germline, CDR1 is MGHRA and CDR2 is YSYEKL. With 0 bases clipped from V and 0 bases from J, the junction kept 4 bases outside the gene matches. This CDR3 is CASSQDPSGHQETQYF. CDR3 DNA sequence: TGCGCCAGCAGCCAAGATCCTAGCGGACACCAAGAGACCCAGTACTTC.

The genes are TRBV25-1 and TRBJ2-6, with D hard to call. The germline gives CDR1 MGHDK, CDR2 SYGVNS. The CDR3 runs 13 residues. Trimming took 4 bases from V and 4 from J, leaving 5 bases between them. CDR3 sequence reads: CASSVAGANVLTF. The CDR3 DNA reads TGTGCCAGCAGTGTAGCCGGGGCCAACGTCCTGACTTTC.

Notes on this clone: In the same sample, other DNA sequences code for this CDR3. The V gene is TRBV5-1, the J gene TRBJ2-1, with 9 bases that match TRBD1. This CDR3 spans 16 amino acids. After removal of 0 bases from V and 4 bases from J, the junction contained 5 bases not matched to a gene. Germline V gives CDR1 SGHRS, CDR2 YFSETQ. The CDR3 reads CASSLAAGQGYNEQFF. In DNA, the CDR3 is TGCGCCAGCAGCTTGGCCGCGGGACAGGGTTACAATGAGCAGTTCTTC.

The chain employs TRBV11-2 and TRBJ2-7; 8 positions match TRBD1. Unmatched junction bases numbered 2, after V lost 1 base and J lost 3 bases. Germline CDR1 reads SGHAT; CDR2 reads FQNNGV. This CDR3 has 14 amino acids. This chain's CDR3 is CASSLADRDYEQYF. In nucleotides, the CDR3 is TGTGCCAGCAGCTTAGCGGACAGGGACTACGAGCAGTACTTC.

This sequence joins TRBV2 and TRBJ2-3; the D is unclear. Germline V gives CDR1 SNHLY, CDR2 FYNNEI. CDR3 length: 14 residues. V lost 7 bases and J 5 bases, leaving 16 bases between the germline ends. The DNA for the CDR3 is TGTGCCAGCATCGAACTTTACTCAAAAGATACGCAGTATTTT. The encoded protein is CASIELYSKDTQYF. The complete variable domain, with remaining parts taken from reference TRBV2 and TRBJ2-3, reads EPEVTQTPSHQVTQMGQEVILRCVPISNHLYFYWYRQILGQKVEFLVSFYNNEISEKSEIFDDQFSVERPDGSNFTLKIRSTKLEDSAMYFCASIELYSKDTQYFGPGTRLTVL.

The rearrangement joins TRBV7-8 to TRBJ2-7; D is unclear. V lost 5 bases, J lost 6 bases, and 17 bases lay in between. CDR3 length: 14 amino acids. Germline V gene lookup returns CDR1 SGHVS and CDR2 FQNEAQ. CDR3 nucleotide sequence: TGTGCCAGCAGCCTCCGACCGAGGTCTTTCGAGCAGTACTTC. Its translation is CASSLRPRSFEQYF.

The chain links TRBV11-2 to TRBJ2-4, with TRBD1 identical over 9 bases. Germline values: CDR1 SGHAT, CDR2 FQNNGV. The CDR3 is made up of 15 amino acids. V trimming: 6 bases; J trimming: 7 bases; junction bases outside the gene matches: 10. CDR3: CASSGPGQGLNIQYF. CDR3 bases: TGTGCCAGCAGTGGACCGGGACAGGGTTTGAACATTCAGTACTTC.

The chain links TRBV27 to TRBJ2-6; 10 bases are shared with TRBD1. The V and J ends lost 5 bases and 4 bases, in that order; junction bases with no gene match: 8. This CDR3 contains 17 residues. From germline, CDR1 is MNHEY and CDR2 SMNVEV (reference sequence). This CDR3 reads CASSLRTGGLGANVLTF. CDR3 nucleotides: TGTGCCAGCAGTCTCCGGACAGGGGGGTTGGGGGCCAACGTCCTGACTTTC.

The chain carries TRBV5-1 and TRBJ2-1; no clear D gene. Trimming took 2 bases from V and 9 from J, leaving 9 bases between them. This CDR3 is 12 amino acids long. Germline CDR1 and CDR2: SGHRS and YFSETQ. For the CDR3, the DNA is TGCGCCAGCAGCTTCAGCTCAAGTGAGCAGTTCTTC. It yields the protein CASSFSSSEQFF.

With regard to this clone: Other DNA sequences from this sample encode an identical CDR3 as well. The chain uses TRBV5-1 and TRBJ1-2; TRBD1 aligns across 8 bases. With 4 bases clipped from V and 0 bases from J, the junction kept 2 bases outside the gene matches. The CDR3 loop spans 14 amino acids. Germline CDR1 reads SGHRS; CDR2 reads YFSETQ. CDR3 coding DNA: TGCGCCAGCAGCCTGGGACAGGCTAACTATGGCTACACCTTC. It specifies CASSLGQANYGYTF.

V gene TRBV7-3 combines with J gene TRBJ2-2; 9 nucleotides agree with TRBD2. CDR1 is SGHTA, CDR2 FQGTGA, per germline. CDR3 length: 18 amino acids. V dropped 5 bases and J dropped 1; count of bases not matched to a gene: 11. Here the CDR3 DNA reads TGTGCCAGCAGCCCCTCGGGCGGGAGGGCCGGGAACACCGGGGAGCTGTTTTTT. It translates to CASSPSGGRAGNTGELFF.

This chain joins TRBV7-7 and TRBJ2-1; a possible D gene is TRBD2 (6 bases). The CDR3 sequence is 12 residues long. V dropped 3 bases and J dropped 6 bases, with 6 bases sitting between them. Germline loops: CDR1 SSHAT, CDR2 FNYEAQ (reference sequence). The CDR3, as DNA: TGTGCCAGCAGCTTTAGCGGCAATGAGCAGTTCTTC. Its translation is CASSFSGNEQFF. The variable domain in full, with the rest retrieved from reference TRBV7-7 and TRBJ2-1, is GAGVSQSPRYKVTKRGQDVTLRCDPISSHATLYWYQQALGQGPEFLTYFNYEAQPDKSGLPSDRFSAERPEGSISTLTIQRTEQRDSAMYRCASSFSGNEQFFGPGTRLTVL.

This clone was detected once. The genes are TRBV18 and TRBJ1-4; maybe TRBD1 (6 bases). The germline V gene has CDR1 KGHSH and CDR2 LQKENI. With 1 base removed from V and 8 bases from J, the gap between germline ends came to 17 bases. The CDR3 contains 16 residues. For the CDR3, the DNA is TGTGCCAGCTCACCACAGTCCGGGGGCATTGGGGAAAAACTGTTTTTT. This gives the protein CASSPQSGGIGEKLFF.

For the CDR3, the DNA is TGTGCTAGTGGTAAAGGGGACACTGAAGCTTTCTTT. Translated: CASGKGDTEAFF. The J gene is TRBJ1-1, the V gene TRBV12-5, with D possibly matching TRBD1 (5 bases). The CDR3 covers 12 residues. V was trimmed by 5 bases and J by 3 bases, leaving 7 bases between them. The germline V gene has CDR1 LGHNT and CDR2 FRNRAP.

The V call is TRBV6-5, the J call TRBJ2-7; 8 bases agree with TRBD1. CDR3 length equals 16 residues. Looked up from germline, CDR1 is MNHEY and CDR2 is SVGAGI. The V and J ends lost 0 bases and 0 bases, in that order; junction bases with no gene match: 4. The DNA for the CDR3 is TGTGCCAGCAGTTACTCTGGACAGGGAATCTCCTACGAGCAGTACTTC. Its protein product is CASSYSGQGISYEQYF.

The rearrangement uses TRBV29-1 and TRBJ1-1, with 7 nucleotides matching TRBD1. CDR3 length equals 12 residues. Germline V gene data show CDR1 as SQVTM and CDR2 as ANQGSEA. The V gene end was trimmed by 7 bases and the J gene end by 3 bases; junction bases not matched to a gene: 5. CDR3 loop: CSASDRDTEAFF. CDR3 DNA sequence: TGCAGCGCTTCTGACAGGGACACTGAAGCTTTCTTT. Full variable domain (rest looked up from reference TRBV29-1 and TRBJ1-1): SAVISQKPSRDICQRGTSLTIQCQVDSQVTMMFWYRQQPGQSLTLIATANQGSEATYESGFVIDKFPISRPNLTFSTLTVSNMSPEDSSIYLCSASDRDTEAFFGQGTRLTVV.